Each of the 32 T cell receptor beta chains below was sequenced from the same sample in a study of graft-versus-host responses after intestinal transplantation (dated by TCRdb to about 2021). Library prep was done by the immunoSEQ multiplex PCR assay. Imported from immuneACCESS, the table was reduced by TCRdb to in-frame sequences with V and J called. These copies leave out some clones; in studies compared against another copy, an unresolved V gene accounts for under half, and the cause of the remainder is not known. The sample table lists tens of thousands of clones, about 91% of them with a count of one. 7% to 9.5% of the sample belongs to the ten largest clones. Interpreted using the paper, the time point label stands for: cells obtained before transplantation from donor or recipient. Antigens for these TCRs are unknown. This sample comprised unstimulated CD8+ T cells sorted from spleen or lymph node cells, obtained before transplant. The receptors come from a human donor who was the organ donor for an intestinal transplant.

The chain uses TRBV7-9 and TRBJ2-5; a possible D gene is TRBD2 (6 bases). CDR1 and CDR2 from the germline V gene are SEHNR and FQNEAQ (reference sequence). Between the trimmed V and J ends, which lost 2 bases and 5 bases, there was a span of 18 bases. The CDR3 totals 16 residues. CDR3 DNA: TGTGCCAGCAGCTTATTCTTGTGGGAGGCTAGGGAGACCCAGTACTTC. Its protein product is CASSLFLWEARETQYF.

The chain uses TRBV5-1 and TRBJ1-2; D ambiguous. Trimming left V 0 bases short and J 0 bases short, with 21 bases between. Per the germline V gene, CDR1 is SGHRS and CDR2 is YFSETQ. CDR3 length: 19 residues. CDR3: CASSLEWSTDSYSNYGYTF. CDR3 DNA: TGCGCCAGCAGCTTGGAATGGAGTACAGACTCCTATTCTAACTATGGCTACACCTTC.

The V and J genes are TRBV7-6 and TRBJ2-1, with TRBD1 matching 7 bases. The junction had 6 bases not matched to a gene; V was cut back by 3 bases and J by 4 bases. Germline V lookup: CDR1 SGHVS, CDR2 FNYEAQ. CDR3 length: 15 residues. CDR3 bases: TGTGCCAGCAGCTTGGAACCGGGACAGTACAATGAGCAGTTCTTC. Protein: CASSLEPGQYNEQFF.

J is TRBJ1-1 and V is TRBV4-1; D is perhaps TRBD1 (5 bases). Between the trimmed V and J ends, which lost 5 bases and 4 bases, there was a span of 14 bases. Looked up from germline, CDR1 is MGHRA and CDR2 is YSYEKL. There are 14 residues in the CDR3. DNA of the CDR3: TGCGCCAGCAGCAGTGGCCGGGGCAGCACTGAAGCTTTCTTT. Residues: CASSSGRGSTEAFF.

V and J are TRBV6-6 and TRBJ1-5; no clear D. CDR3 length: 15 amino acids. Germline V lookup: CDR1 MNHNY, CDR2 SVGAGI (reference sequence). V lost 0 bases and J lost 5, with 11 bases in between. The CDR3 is CASSYSFGRHQPQHF. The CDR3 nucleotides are TGTGCCAGCAGTTACTCCTTCGGACGGCATCAGCCCCAGCATTTT.

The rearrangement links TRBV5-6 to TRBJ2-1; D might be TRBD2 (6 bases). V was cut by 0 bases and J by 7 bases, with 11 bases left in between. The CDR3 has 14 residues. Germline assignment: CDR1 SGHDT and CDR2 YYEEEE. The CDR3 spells CASSLVLANNEQFF. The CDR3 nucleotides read TGTGCCAGCAGCTTGGTCCTAGCGAATAATGAGCAGTTCTTC. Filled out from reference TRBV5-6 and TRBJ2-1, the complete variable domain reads DAGVTQSPTHLIKTRGQQVTLRCSPKSGHDTVSWYQQALGQGPQFIFQYYEEEERQRGNFPDRFSGHQFPNYSSELNVNALLLGDSALYLCASSLVLANNEQFFGPGTRLTVL.

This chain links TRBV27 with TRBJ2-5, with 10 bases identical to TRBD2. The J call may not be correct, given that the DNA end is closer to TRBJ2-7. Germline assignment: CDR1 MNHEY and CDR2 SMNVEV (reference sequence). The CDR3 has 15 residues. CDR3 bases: TGTGCCAGCAGTTTCAGCGGGAGGGCCCTCTACGAGCAGTACTTC. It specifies CASSFSGRALYEQYF.

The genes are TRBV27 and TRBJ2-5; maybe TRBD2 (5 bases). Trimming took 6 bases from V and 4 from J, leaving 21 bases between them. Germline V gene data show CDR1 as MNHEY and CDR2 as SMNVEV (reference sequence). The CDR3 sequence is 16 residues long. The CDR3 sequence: CASSSSYRSRAETQYF. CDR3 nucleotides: TGTGCCAGCAGCTCTTCGTACCGCTCGAGGGCAGAGACCCAGTACTTC.

The CDR3 sequence: CASSRPDEGGGYGYTF. The CDR3 DNA sequence: TGTGCCAGCAGCCGTCCGGACGAAGGGGGAGGCTATGGCTACACCTTC. This chain links TRBV28 with TRBJ1-2; TRBD1 is a possible D gene (6 bases). Germline-derived CDR1 and CDR2 are MDHEN and SYDVKM. V shed 6 bases and J shed 4 bases, with 21 bases lying between them. The CDR3 totals 16 residues.

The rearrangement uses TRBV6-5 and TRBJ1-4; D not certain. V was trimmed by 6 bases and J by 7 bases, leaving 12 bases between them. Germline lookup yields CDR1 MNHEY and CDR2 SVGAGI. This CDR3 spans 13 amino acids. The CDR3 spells CASRNLATEKLFF. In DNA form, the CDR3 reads TGTGCCAGCAGAAACCTGGCGACTGAAAAACTGTTTTTT.

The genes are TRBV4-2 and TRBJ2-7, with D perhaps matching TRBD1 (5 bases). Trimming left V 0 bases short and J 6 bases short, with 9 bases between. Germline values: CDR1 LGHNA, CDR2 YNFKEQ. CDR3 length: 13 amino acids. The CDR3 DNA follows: TGTGCCAGCAGCCAAGATTTAGGGGTCGAGCAGTACTTC. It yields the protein CASSQDLGVEQYF.

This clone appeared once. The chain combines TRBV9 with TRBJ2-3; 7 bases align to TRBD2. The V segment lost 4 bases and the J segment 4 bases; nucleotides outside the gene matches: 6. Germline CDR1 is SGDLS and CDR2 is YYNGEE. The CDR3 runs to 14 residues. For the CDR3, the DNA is TGTGCCAGCAGCCTTATCAGCGGGGCAGATACGCAGTATTTT. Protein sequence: CASSLISGADTQYF.

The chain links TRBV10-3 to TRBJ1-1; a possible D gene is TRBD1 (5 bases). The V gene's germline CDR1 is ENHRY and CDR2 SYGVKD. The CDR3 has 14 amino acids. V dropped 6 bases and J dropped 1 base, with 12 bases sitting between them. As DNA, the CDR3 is TGTGCCATCAGGGAACAGGCGGGGAACACTGAAGCTTTCTTT. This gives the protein CAIREQAGNTEAFF.

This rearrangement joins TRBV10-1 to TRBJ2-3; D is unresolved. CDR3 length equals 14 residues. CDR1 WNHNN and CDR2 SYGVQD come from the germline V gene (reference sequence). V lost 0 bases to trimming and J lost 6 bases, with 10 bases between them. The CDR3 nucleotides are TGCGCCAGCAGTGAGTCGCACCTGGGCGATACGCAGTATTTT. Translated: CASSESHLGDTQYF.

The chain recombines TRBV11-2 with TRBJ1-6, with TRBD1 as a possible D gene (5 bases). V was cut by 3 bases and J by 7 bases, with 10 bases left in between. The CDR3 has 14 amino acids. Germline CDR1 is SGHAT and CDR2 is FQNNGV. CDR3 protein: CASSFGGENSPLHF. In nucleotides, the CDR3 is TGTGCCAGCAGCTTTGGGGGGGAAAATTCACCCCTCCACTTT.

CDR3 amino acids: CASSLSSATDTQYF. The DNA of the CDR3 is TGTGCCAGCAGCTTAAGTTCAGCCACAGATACGCAGTATTTT. V usage is TRBV7-6 and J usage is TRBJ2-3; D unresolved. Germline V gene data show CDR1 as SGHVS and CDR2 as FNYEAQ. This CDR3 is 14 amino acids long. The V gene lost 2 bases and the J gene lost 2 bases, with 8 bases spanning the gap.

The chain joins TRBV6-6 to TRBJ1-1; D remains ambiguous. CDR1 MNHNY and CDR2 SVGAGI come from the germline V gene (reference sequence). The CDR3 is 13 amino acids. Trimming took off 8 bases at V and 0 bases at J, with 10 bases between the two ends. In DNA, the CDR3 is TGTGCCAGCGAACAGATGCTGAACACTGAAGCTTTCTTT. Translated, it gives CASEQMLNTEAFF.

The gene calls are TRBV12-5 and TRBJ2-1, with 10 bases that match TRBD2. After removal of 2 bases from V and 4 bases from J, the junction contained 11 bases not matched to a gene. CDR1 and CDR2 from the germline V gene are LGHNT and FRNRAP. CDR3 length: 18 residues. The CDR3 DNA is TGTGCTAGTGGTTTGCCGACTCTAGCGGGAGCCTATTACAATGAGCAGTTCTTC. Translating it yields CASGLPTLAGAYYNEQFF. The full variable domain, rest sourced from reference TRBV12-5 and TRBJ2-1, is DARVTQTPRHKVTEMGQEVTMRCQPILGHNTVFWYRQTMMQGLELLAYFRNRAPLDDSGMPKDRFSAEMPDATLATLKIQPSEPRDSAVYFCASGLPTLAGAYYNEQFFGPGTRLTVL.

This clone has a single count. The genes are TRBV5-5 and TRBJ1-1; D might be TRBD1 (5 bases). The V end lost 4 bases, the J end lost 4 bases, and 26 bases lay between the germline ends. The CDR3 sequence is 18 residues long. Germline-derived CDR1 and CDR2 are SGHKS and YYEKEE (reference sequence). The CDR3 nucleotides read TGTGCCAGCAGCCAGGCCCCCCTCCCGACGGGGGGGACCACTGAAGCTTTCTTT. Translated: CASSQAPLPTGGTTEAFF.

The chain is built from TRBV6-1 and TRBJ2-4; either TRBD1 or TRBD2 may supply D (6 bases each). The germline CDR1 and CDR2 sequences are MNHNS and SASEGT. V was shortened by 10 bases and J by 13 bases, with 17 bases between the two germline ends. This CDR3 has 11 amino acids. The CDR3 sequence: CATSEGGSQYF. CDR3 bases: TGTGCCACCTCGGAGGGGGGATCGCAGTACTTC.

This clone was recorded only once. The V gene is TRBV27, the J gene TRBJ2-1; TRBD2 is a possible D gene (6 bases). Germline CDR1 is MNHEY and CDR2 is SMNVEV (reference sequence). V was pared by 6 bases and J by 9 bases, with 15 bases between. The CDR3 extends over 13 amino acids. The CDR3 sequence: CASSHSGVGEQFF. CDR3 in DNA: TGTGCCAGCAGCCACTCGGGAGTGGGTGAGCAGTTCTTC.

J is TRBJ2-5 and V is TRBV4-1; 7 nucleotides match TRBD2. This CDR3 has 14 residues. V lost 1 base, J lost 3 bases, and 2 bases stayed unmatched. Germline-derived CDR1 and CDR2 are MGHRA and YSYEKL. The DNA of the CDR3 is TGCGCCAGCAGCCAAGTGGGAGGGGAAGAGACCCAGTACTTC. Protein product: CASSQVGGEETQYF.

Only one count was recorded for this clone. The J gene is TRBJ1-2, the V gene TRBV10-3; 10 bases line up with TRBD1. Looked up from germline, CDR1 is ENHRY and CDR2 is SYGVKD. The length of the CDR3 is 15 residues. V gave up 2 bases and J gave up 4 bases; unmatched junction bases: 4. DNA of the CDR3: TGTGCCATCAGTGAGAAGGACAGGGGGACCTATGGCTACACCTTC. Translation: CAISEKDRGTYGYTF.

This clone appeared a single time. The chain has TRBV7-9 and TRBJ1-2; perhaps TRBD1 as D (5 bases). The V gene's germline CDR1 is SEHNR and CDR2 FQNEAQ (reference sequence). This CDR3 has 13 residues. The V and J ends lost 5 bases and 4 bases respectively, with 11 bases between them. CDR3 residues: CASSTAGIYGYTF. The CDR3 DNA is TGTGCCAGCAGCACTGCAGGGATCTATGGCTACACCTTC.

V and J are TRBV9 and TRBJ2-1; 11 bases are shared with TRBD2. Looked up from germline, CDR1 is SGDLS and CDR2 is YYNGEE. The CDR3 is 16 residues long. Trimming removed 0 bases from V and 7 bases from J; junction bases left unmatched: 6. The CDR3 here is CASSVAGTSGGNEQFF. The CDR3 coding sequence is TGTGCCAGCAGCGTAGCTGGGACTAGCGGTGGGAATGAGCAGTTCTTC.

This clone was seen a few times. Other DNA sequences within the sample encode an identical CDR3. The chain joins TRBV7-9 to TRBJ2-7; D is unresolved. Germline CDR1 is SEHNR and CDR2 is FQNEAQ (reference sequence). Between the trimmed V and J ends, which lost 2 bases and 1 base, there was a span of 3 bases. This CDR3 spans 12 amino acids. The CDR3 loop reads CASSLSSYEQYF. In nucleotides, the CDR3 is TGTGCCAGCAGCTTAAGTTCCTACGAGCAGTACTTC.

The CDR3 nucleotides are TGTGCCAGCGGGAACCGCCCAGATGGCTACACCTTC. It codes for CASGNRPDGYTF. The rearrangement joins TRBV9 to TRBJ1-2; the D is unclear. V lost 7 bases and J lost 6, with 13 bases in between. CDR1 SGDLS and CDR2 YYNGEE come from the germline V gene. The CDR3 runs to 12 residues.

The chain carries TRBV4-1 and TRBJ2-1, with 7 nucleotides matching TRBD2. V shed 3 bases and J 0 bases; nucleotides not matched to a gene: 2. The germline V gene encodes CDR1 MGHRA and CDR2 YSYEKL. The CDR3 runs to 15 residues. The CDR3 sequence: CASSHRDYSYNEQFF. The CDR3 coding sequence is TGCGCCAGCAGCCATCGGGACTACTCCTACAATGAGCAGTTCTTC.

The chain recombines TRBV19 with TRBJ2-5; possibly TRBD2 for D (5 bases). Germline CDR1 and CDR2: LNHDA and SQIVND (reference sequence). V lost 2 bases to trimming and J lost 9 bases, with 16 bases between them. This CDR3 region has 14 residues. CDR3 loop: CASSIQGKEDSQYF. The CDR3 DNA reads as TGTGCCAGTAGTATACAAGGAAAGGAGGATTCCCAGTACTTC.

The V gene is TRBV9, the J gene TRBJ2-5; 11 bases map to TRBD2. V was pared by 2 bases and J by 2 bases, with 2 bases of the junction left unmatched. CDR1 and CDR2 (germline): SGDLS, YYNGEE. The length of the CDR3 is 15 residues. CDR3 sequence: CASSVLAGGQETQYF. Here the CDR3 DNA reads TGTGCCAGCAGCGTTTTAGCGGGGGGGCAAGAGACCCAGTACTTC. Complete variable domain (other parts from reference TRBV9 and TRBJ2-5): DSGVTQTPKHLITATGQRVTLRCSPRSGDLSVYWYQQSLDQGLQFLIQYYNGEERAKGNILERFSAQQFPDLHSELNLSSLELGDSALYFCASSVLAGGQETQYFGPGTRLLVL.

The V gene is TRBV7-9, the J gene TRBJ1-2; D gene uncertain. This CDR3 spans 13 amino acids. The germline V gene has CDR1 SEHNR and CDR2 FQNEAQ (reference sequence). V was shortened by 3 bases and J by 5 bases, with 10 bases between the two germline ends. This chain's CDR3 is CASSLEGGYGYTF. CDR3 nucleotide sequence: TGTGCCAGCAGCTTGGAGGGCGGGTATGGCTACACCTTC.

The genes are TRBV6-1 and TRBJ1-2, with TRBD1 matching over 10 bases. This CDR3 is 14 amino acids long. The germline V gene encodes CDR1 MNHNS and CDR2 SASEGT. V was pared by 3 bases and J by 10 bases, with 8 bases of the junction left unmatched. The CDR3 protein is CASSDSGQGTSYTF. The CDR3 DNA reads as TGTGCCAGCAGTGATTCGGGACAGGGGACCTCCTACACCTTC.